This T cell receptor (beta chain) was captured by sequencing in a study of blood T cells in healthy people across ages. For the second PCR, which ran for about 7 to 11 cycles, a sample-barcoded 5' primer and a J-beta primer mix were used. TCRdb passed the 5' RACE reads through MiXCR, listing each CDR3 protein once. The sample holds approximately 800,000 distinct CDR3 sequences; around 25% are singletons and the top ten take around 3.6%. CDR3 size: 14 residues. Unmatched junction bases numbered 5, after V lost 6 bases and J lost 8 bases. Germline V lookup: CDR1 LGHDT, CDR2 YNNKEL (reference sequence). RNA extraction gave at least 5 micrograms of total RNA per sample. The same data also contributed to another study, on T cells of mothers and their children. Per that study: The study recruited a few healthy Caucasian mothers and their six children as donors.

The chain recombines TRBV3-1 with TRBJ2-1; 12 bases fit TRBD2. The sample taken for sequencing was blood. This receptor was identified in a boy younger than 18 in good health. CDR3 nucleotide sequence: TGTGCCAGCAGACTAGCGGGAGGTCCAGATGAGCAGTTCTTC. Translating gives CASRLAGGPDEQFF.